The T cell receptor (beta chain) described here comes from a study of cytomegalovirus exposure and HLA in healthy donors. Study-wide findings and caveats: In a later analysis, at a false discovery rate of 0.05, 15,000 to 20,000 TCR beta sequences matched HLA alleles. Cytomegalovirus-associated status was assigned to 164 TCR beta chains. In a later analysis, TCR beta V- and J-gene trimming showed a link to a missense DCLRE1C variant.

Concerning this clone itself: Its antigen is not known.

Germline V lookup: CDR1 MNHNY, CDR2 SVGAGI (reference sequence). V was trimmed by 5 bases and J by 4 bases, leaving 8 bases between them. The CDR3 extends over 12 amino acids. With 60 Vbeta and 13 Jbeta primers, the PCR was carried out. Profiling relied on immunoSEQ multiplex PCR, and the TCRdb table lists in-frame clones only, not all of them. The data hold about 140,000 clones, with roughly 80% observed a single time. The rearrangement uses TRBV6-6 and TRBJ2-5, with a tentative D call TRBD1 (7 bases). This receptor was obtained from a male donor in good health and CMV-seronegative. Sequenced sample: PBMCs. CDR3 region: CASSQGGETQYF. In nucleotides, the CDR3 is TGTGCCAGCAGTCAGGGGGGAGAGACCCAGTACTTC.